This TCR beta chain was sequenced for a study of early T cells in non-severe SARS-CoV-2 infection. The study's findings and limits: There was a bias toward anti-spike CD8 responses in VDJdb matching, which missed private and CD4 specificities.

TCRdb processed the 5' RACE reads anew with MiXCR; each CDR3 protein has one entry. This table has around 28,000 distinct CDR3 sequences, over 3.5% appearing once. The CDR3 is made up of 15 amino acids. The germline gives CDR1 LNHNV, CDR2 YYDKDF (reference sequence). Trimming took 0 bases from V and 4 from J, leaving 12 bases between them. This clonotype showed up many times. No antigen is known for it. The sequence came from an adult who was a healthcare worker with PCR-confirmed SARS-CoV-2 infection or an uninfected control (not recorded which). This rearrangement joins TRBV15 to TRBJ1-2; D unresolved. Sequences were obtained from whole blood. In DNA, the CDR3 is TGTGCCACCAGCAGAGAGCTTCGTTCTTCCTATGGCTACACCTTC. Translated, it gives CATSRELRSSYGYTF. Full variable domain (missing parts from reference TRBV15 and TRBJ1-2): DAMVIQNPRYQVTQFGKPVTLSCSQTLNHNVMYWYQQKSSQAPKLLFHYYDKDFNNEADTPDNFQSRRPNTSFCFLDIRSPGLGDTAMYLCATSRELRSSYGYTFGSGTRLTVV.